A selection of T cell receptor beta chains follows, all from one sample in a study of blood T cell repertoires in COVID-19. Produced via immunoSEQ multiplex PCR; TCRdb's table is partial and in-frame only. The sample consists of fewer than 20,000 clones, around 82% of them appearing once. The sample taken for sequencing was peripheral blood. The receptor set was obtained from a man aged 80 or over with active COVID-19. Both conserved end residues are part of each CDR3. Each record gives: D gene, clone size, J gene, V gene, CDR3 DNA, CDR3 protein. A D gene is named only where the DNA matches it firmly. Clone size, where shown, is once, few, many, or a class for clones that have expanded.

D gene: .; clone size: .; J gene: TRBJ2-5; V gene: TRBV10-1; CDR3 DNA: TGCGCCAGCAGTGATCGTCGGGACTCCTTCGGAGAGACCCAGTACTTC; CDR3 protein: CASSDRRDSFGETQYF
D gene: TRBD1; clone size: .; J gene: TRBJ2-1; V gene: TRBV19; CDR3 DNA: TGTGCCAGTACCACTCGGGACAGGGGGCGCTTAAGGGAGCAGTTCTTC; CDR3 protein: CASTTRDRGRLREQFF
D gene: .; clone size: .; J gene: TRBJ1-2; V gene: TRBV27; CDR3 DNA: TGTGCCAGCAGTTTGTCGGGGGGCCTTGGCTACACCTTC; CDR3 protein: CASSLSGGLGYTF
D gene: TRBD2; clone size: few; J gene: TRBJ2-2; V gene: TRBV19; CDR3 DNA: TGTGCCAGTAGTGGATTTCTAGCGGGAGTCACCGGGGAGCTGTTTTTT; CDR3 protein: CASSGFLAGVTGELFF
D gene: .; clone size: .; J gene: TRBJ2-1; V gene: TRBV2; CDR3 DNA: TGTGCCAGCTCAATTCGGGGAACCTACAATGAGCAGTTCTTC; CDR3 protein: CASSIRGTYNEQFF
D gene: TRBD1; clone size: .; J gene: TRBJ2-1; V gene: TRBV6-5; CDR3 DNA: TGTGCCAGCACCGGGACAGGGCTCAATGAGCAGTTCTTC; CDR3 protein: CASTGTGLNEQFF
D gene: TRBD1; clone size: .; J gene: TRBJ2-6; V gene: TRBV6-1; CDR3 DNA: TGTGCCAGCAGTGAAAGCACAGGGGGAGTCCTGACTTTC; CDR3 protein: CASSESTGGVLTF
D gene: TRBD2; clone size: .; J gene: TRBJ2-1; V gene: TRBV9; CDR3 DNA: TGTGCCAGCAGCGTCTCTGCTTCTAGCGGAGCCTACAATGAGCAGTTCTTC; CDR3 protein: CASSVSASSGAYNEQFF
D gene: .; clone size: .; J gene: TRBJ1-3; V gene: TRBV19; CDR3 DNA: TGTGCCAGTAGTCGGGACATCCTGAGCTCTGGAAACACCATATATTTT; CDR3 protein: CASSRDILSSGNTIYF
D gene: .; clone size: .; J gene: TRBJ1-6; V gene: TRBV19; CDR3 DNA: TGTGCCAGTAGTATGAGGTGGCGAGTCGGTAATTCACCCCTCCACTTT; CDR3 protein: CASSMRWRVGNSPLHF
D gene: .; clone size: .; J gene: TRBJ1-4; V gene: TRBV30; CDR3 DNA: TGTGCCTGGAGCGATGACAGGAAGGGTGAAAAACTGTTTTTT; CDR3 protein: CAWSDDRKGEKLFF
D gene: TRBD2; clone size: .; J gene: TRBJ2-1; V gene: TRBV19; CDR3 DNA: TGTGCCAGTAGCTCATTAGGGACTAGCGGGGAGCAGTTCTTC; CDR3 protein: CASSSLGTSGEQFF
D gene: TRBD1; clone size: .; J gene: TRBJ1-2; V gene: TRBV30; CDR3 DNA: TGTGCCTGGAGTCAGCAGGGGGCAAGTGGCTACACCTTC; CDR3 protein: CAWSQQGASGYTF
D gene: .; clone size: few; J gene: TRBJ1-5; V gene: TRBV28; CDR3 DNA: TGTGCCAGCCGGCTCGGACAGATCAATCAGCCCCAGCATTTT; CDR3 protein: CASRLGQINQPQHF
D gene: TRBD1; clone size: .; J gene: TRBJ2-3; V gene: TRBV6-6; CDR3 DNA: TGTGCCAGCAGGGCGACAGGGGATAGCACAGATACGCAGTATTTT; CDR3 protein: CASRATGDSTDTQYF
D gene: .; clone size: .; J gene: TRBJ2-1; V gene: TRBV7-9; CDR3 DNA: TGTGCCAGCAGCTTAGGAGGTCGCTCTACCTACAATGAGCAGTTCTTC; CDR3 protein: CASSLGGRSTYNEQFF
D gene: TRBD2; clone size: .; J gene: TRBJ2-7; V gene: TRBV9; CDR3 DNA: TGTGCCAGCAGCGTAGGGGCTAGCGGGACACCCTACGAGCAGTACTTC; CDR3 protein: CASSVGASGTPYEQYF
D gene: .; clone size: .; J gene: TRBJ2-5; V gene: TRBV7-2; CDR3 DNA: TGTGCCAGCAGCCTTCCTTCAGGGGAGACCCAGTACTTC; CDR3 protein: CASSLPSGETQYF
D gene: TRBD2; clone size: .; J gene: TRBJ2-7; V gene: TRBV18; CDR3 DNA: TGTGCCAGCTCACCACCAACGGGACTAGCCGTAGAGCAGTACTTC; CDR3 protein: CASSPPTGLAVEQYF
D gene: .; clone size: once; J gene: TRBJ1-3; V gene: TRBV5-1; CDR3 DNA: TGCGCCAGCAGCTTGGGGCAGAGAAACACCATATATTTT; CDR3 protein: CASSLGQRNTIYF
D gene: .; clone size: .; J gene: TRBJ2-1; V gene: TRBV4-1; CDR3 DNA: TGCGCCAGCAGCTCGGTGGGAGCAGGTTACAATGAGCAGTTCTTC; CDR3 protein: CASSSVGAGYNEQFF
D gene: TRBD1; clone size: .; J gene: TRBJ2-2; V gene: TRBV18; CDR3 DNA: TGTGCCAGCTCGCTCACAGGGGAGAACACCGGGGAGCTGTTTTTT; CDR3 protein: CASSLTGENTGELFF
D gene: .; clone size: .; J gene: TRBJ2-2; V gene: TRBV6-6; CDR3 DNA: TGTGCCAGCAGTTTTCAGGGCGCCACCGGGGAGCTGTTTTTT; CDR3 protein: CASSFQGATGELFF
D gene: .; clone size: .; J gene: TRBJ1-1; V gene: TRBV6-6; CDR3 DNA: TGTGCCAGCAGTTACGCGGAGGGGAACACTGAAGCTTTCTTT; CDR3 protein: CASSYAEGNTEAFF
D gene: .; clone size: .; J gene: TRBJ2-5; V gene: TRBV6-2/TRBV6-3; CDR3 DNA: TGTGCCAGCAGCAACGGGGGGACCCAGTACTTC; CDR3 protein: CASSNGGTQYF
D gene: .; clone size: .; J gene: TRBJ1-6; V gene: TRBV9; CDR3 DNA: TGTGCCAGCAGCGTAGACCCGGGTGGGAATTCACCCCTCCACTTT; CDR3 protein: CASSVDPGGNSPLHF
D gene: .; clone size: few; J gene: TRBJ1-2; V gene: TRBV21-1; CDR3 DNA: TGTGCCAGCAGCAGTACAGGGGGCCCCCCCGATAGAGCTTACACCTTC; CDR3 protein: CASSSTGGPPDRAYTF
D gene: TRBD1; clone size: few; J gene: TRBJ1-1; V gene: TRBV23-1; CDR3 DNA: TGCGCCAGCAGCCGGACAGGGGCTAACGACACTGAAGCTTTCTTT; CDR3 protein: CASSRTGANDTEAFF
D gene: .; clone size: .; J gene: TRBJ1-5; V gene: TRBV19; CDR3 DNA: TGTGCCAGTAGCCTACGCCCAACGGGTGCGGGCCAGCCCCAGCATTTT; CDR3 protein: CASSLRPTGAGQPQHF
D gene: TRBD1; clone size: .; J gene: TRBJ2-7; V gene: TRBV7-8; CDR3 DNA: TGTGCCAGCAGCCGAGGACAGGTATACGAGCAGTACTTC; CDR3 protein: CASSRGQVYEQYF
D gene: TRBD1; clone size: .; J gene: TRBJ2-5; V gene: TRBV19; CDR3 DNA: TGTGCCAGTAGTACAGGAACAGGGGCCGGTGAGACCCAGTACTTC; CDR3 protein: CASSTGTGAGETQYF
D gene: .; clone size: .; J gene: TRBJ2-1; V gene: TRBV24-1; CDR3 DNA: TGTGCCACCAGTGATTTGATCGGTGAGCAGTTCTTC; CDR3 protein: CATSDLIGEQFF
D gene: TRBD1; clone size: .; J gene: TRBJ1-5; V gene: TRBV6-5; CDR3 DNA: TGTGCCAGCAGAGTCACAGGGGGCGCGGGCCAGCCCCAGCATTTT; CDR3 protein: CASRVTGGAGQPQHF